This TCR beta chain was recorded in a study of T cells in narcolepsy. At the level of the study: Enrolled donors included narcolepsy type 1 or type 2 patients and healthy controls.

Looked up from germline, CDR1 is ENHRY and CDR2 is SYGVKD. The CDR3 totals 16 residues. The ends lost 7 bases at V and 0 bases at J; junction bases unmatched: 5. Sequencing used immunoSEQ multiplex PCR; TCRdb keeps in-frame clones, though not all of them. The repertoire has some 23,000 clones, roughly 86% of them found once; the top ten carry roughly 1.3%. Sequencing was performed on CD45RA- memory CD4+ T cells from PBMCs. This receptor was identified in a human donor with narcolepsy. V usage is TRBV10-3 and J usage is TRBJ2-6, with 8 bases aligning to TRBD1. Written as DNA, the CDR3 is TGTGCCATCAAGGGGACAGGAAACTCTGGGGCCAACGTCCTGACTTTC. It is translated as CAIKGTGNSGANVLTF.